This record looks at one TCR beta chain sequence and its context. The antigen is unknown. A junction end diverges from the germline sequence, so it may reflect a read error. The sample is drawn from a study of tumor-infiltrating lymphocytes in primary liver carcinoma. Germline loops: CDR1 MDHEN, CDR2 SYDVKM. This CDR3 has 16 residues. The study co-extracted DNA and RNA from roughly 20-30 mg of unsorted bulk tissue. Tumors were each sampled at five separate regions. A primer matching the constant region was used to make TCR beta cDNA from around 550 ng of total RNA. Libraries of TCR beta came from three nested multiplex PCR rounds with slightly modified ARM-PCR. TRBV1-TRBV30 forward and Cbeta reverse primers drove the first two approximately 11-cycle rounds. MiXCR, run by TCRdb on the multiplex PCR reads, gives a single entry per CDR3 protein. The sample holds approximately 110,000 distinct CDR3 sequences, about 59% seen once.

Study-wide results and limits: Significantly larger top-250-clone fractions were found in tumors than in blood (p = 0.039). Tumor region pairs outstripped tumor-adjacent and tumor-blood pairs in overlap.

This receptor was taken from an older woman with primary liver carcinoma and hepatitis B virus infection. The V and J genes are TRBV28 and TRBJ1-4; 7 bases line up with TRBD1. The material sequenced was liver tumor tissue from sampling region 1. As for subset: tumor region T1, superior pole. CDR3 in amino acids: CGSSEDRLATNEKLFF. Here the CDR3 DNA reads TGTGGCAGCAGCGAGGACAGGCTTGCAACTAATGAAAAACTGTTTTTT.